This entry features one T cell receptor beta chain sequence. The table lists this clonotype with many counts. What this receptor recognizes is not known. Base qualities are missing; no much larger clone stands one base away. The sample belongs to a study of identical twins (dated by TCRdb to about 2016). Background for the entire study: To test whether fetal clonotypes persist, this study deep-sequenced TCR alpha and beta repertoires from monozygotic twins, from unrelated adults of various ages, and from cord blood. Replicate twin experiments were performed at different times using different library preparation protocols to rule out contamination.

Library construction relied on 5' RACE. TCRdb lists the instrument as Illumina HiSeq 2000. A universal primer binding site was introduced by template switching, and a unique molecular identifier was present in the final cDNA, enabling accurate counting of TCR cDNA molecules. Specific primers in the conserved constant-segment region were used to synthesize first-strand cDNA for the TCR alpha and beta chains. Each cDNA library was double barcoded, with a SMART-Mk sample barcode plus Illumina barcodes, to control for contamination. TruSeq adapter sequences and Illumina sample barcodes were added in two successive PCR steps. Sequencing of the TCR alpha and beta cDNA libraries was done on the Illumina HiSeq platform using custom primers. Per the original workflow: Unique molecular identifiers were extracted from raw reads with MiGEC, and CDR3 positions were determined with MiXCR. Recombination models were inferred per individual with the repgenHMM and IGoR tools using an EM algorithm. The analysis of shared clonotypes was done with the tcR package in R, with sharing normalized by the product of cloneset sizes. To study raw recombination without the effects of thymic and clonal selection, out-of-frame nonproductive sequences were analyzed. TCRdb cleaned the public reads at Q25 with fastp, built clones with MiXCR and kept in-frame beta chains. Every CDR3 protein is listed once, alongside the most common genes and DNA of its rows. TCRdb's processing, not the authors' own work, is the source of the V and J calls. This sample is represented by around 240,000 distinct CDR3 sequences; roughly a tenth of them were singletons. Over 8% of the sample lies in the top ten.

Only healthy Caucasian donors were included. Miltenyi CD45RO+ enrichment and human naive T-cell isolation kits were used to isolate memory (CD45RO+) and naive T cells from PBMC. The germline V gene gives CDR1 as LGHNA and CDR2 as YSLEER. The V end loses 1 base and the J end loses 2 bases, and a stretch of 8 bases separates them. The CDR3 goes from the cysteine to the phenylalanine over 14 residues. Only CDR3 DNA remains: 42 bases, in frame from the first base. Results the study describes overall, beyond this receptor: Recombination models systematically underestimated out-of-frame TCR alpha sharing in monozygotic twins but agreed with sharing between unrelated individuals. Invariant T cells such as MAIT and iNKT could partly confound zero-insertion analyses, though diverse VJ usage argued against this for most clonotypes. The excess sharing between twins in beta out-of-frame sequences was weaker because fewer shared sequences reduced the signal-to-noise ratio. Out-of-frame TCR alpha sequences shared between twins showed an excess of low generation-probability sequences compared with coincidental sharing between unrelated individuals. Fewer insertions were carried by abundant cord blood beta clonotypes; a weaker similar trend was observed in young adult naive repertoires, while no such trend was observed in memory repertoires. Because the same donors could not be followed over many years, the conclusions relied on cross-sectional statistical analysis.

Specimen: memory T cells sorted from blood. The sample's cell subset or site label is to be understood as: CD45RO+ enriched T cells. This chain joins TRBV4-3 to TRBJ1-2; the D gene cannot be named for sure. This TCR derives from a man aged 45-60 years in good health. The CDR3 in this case is CASSQGSSNYGYTF. The nucleotides are TGCGCCAGCAGCCAAGGTTCCTCAAACTATGGCTACACCTTC.